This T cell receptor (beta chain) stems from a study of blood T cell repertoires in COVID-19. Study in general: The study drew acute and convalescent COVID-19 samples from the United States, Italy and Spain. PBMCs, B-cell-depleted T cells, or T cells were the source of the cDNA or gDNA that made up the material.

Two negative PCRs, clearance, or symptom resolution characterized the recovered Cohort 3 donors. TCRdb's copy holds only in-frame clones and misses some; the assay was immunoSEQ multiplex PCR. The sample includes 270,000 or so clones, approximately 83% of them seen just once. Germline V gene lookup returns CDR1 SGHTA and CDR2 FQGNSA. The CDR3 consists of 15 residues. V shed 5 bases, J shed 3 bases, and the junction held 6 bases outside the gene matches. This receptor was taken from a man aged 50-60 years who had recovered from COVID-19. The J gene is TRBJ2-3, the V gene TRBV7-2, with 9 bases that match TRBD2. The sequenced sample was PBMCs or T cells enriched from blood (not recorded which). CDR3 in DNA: TGTGCCAGCAGCCTGGGACTAGCAGAAACAGATACGCAGTATTTT. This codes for CASSLGLAETDTQYF. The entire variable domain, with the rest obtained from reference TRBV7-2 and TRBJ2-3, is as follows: GAGVSQSPSNKVTEKGKDVELRCDPISGHTALYWYRQSLGQGLEFLIYFQGNSAPDKSGLPSDRFSAERTGGSVSTLTIQRTQQEDSAVYLCASSLGLAETDTQYFGPGTRLTVL.